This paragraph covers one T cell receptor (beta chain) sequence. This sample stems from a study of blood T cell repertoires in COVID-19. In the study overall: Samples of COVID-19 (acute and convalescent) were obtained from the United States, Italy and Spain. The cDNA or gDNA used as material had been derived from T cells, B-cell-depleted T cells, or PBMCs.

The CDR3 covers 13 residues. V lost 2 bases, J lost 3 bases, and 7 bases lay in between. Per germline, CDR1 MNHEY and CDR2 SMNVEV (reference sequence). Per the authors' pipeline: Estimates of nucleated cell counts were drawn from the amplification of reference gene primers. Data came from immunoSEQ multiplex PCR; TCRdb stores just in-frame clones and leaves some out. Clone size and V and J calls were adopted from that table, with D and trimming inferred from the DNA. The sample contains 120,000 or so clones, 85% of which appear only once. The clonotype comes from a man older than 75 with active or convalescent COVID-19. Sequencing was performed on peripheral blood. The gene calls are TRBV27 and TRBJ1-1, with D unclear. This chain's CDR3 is CASSLKGDTEAFF. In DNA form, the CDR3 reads TGTGCCAGCAGTTTAAAGGGAGACACTGAAGCTTTCTTT.